This entry lists 18 T cell receptor beta chains sequenced from one sample in a study of neurological immune-mediated disorders. MiXCR, run by TCRdb on the 5' RACE reads, gives a single entry per CDR3 protein. The top ten hold about 6.8% of the sample, which has 70,000 to 95,000 distinct CDR3 sequences, 11% to 15% seen once. The sequencing input was PBMCs. These TCRs come from a woman in her forties or fifties in good health.

Many counts were recorded for this clonotype. CDR3 DNA sequence: TGTGCCAGCAGCGTAGGGGGGGCCCACACCGGGGAGCTGTTTTTT. It codes for CASSVGGAHTGELFF. This chain links TRBV9 with TRBJ2-2; either TRBD1 or TRBD2 may fit D (6 bases each). V lost 0 bases and J lost 3, with 9 bases in between. There are 15 residues in the CDR3. The germline V gene has CDR1 SGDLS and CDR2 YYNGEE.

This clonotype was found many times. The rearrangement links TRBV12-3 or TRBV12-4 to TRBJ2-7, with 7 bases fitting TRBD1. The V and J ends lost 4 bases and 3 bases, in that order; junction bases with no gene match: 9. The CDR3 loop spans 15 amino acids. The CDR3 spells CASSSSDRASYEQYF. In DNA, the CDR3 is TGTGCCAGCAGTTCGTCCGACAGGGCGAGCTACGAGCAGTACTTC.

This clonotype was recorded many times. The chain is built from TRBV20-1 and TRBJ2-7, with D perhaps matching TRBD2 (6 bases). V lost 6 bases to trimming and J lost 1 base, with 16 bases between them. Per germline, CDR1 DFQATT and CDR2 SNEGSKA (reference sequence). The CDR3 is 14 residues long. This CDR3 reads CSASGQGGSYEQYF. The CDR3 coding sequence is TGCAGTGCCAGCGGGCAGGGTGGGTCCTACGAGCAGTACTTC.

This clonotype was picked up many times. The chain links TRBV4-2 to TRBJ2-3; D possibly corresponds to TRBD2 (7 bases). V was shortened by 3 bases and J by 1 base, with 14 bases between the two germline ends. Germline loops: CDR1 LGHNA, CDR2 YNFKEQ. The CDR3 covers 16 residues. CDR3 sequence: CASSQDSGAGTDTQYF. The CDR3 region has the DNA TGTGCCAGCAGCCAGGACAGCGGGGCGGGCACAGATACGCAGTATTTT.

In its sample, this clonotype was seen many times. The chain is built from TRBV7-2 and TRBJ2-2, with D uncertain. V was pared by 5 bases and J by 3 bases, with 10 bases between. The CDR3 runs to 14 residues. Germline CDR1 SGHTA, CDR2 FQGNSA. The CDR3 reads CASSRQPDTGELFF. In nucleotides, the CDR3 is TGTGCCAGCAGCCGCCAACCCGACACCGGGGAGCTGTTTTTT.

This clonotype was recorded at least ten times. This rearrangement joins TRBV28 to TRBJ1-1; D uncertain. The CDR3 loop spans 13 amino acids. V was clipped by 2 bases and J by 3 bases, with 7 bases between them. Germline CDR1 MDHEN, CDR2 SYDVKM. The CDR3 protein is CASSLRPDTEAFF. As DNA, the CDR3 is TGTGCCAGCAGTTTAAGGCCGGACACTGAAGCTTTCTTT.

CDR3 in DNA: TGCGCCAGCAGCTTGGCCGCGGTCGCAGGGGGGTTCCAAGAGACCCAGTACTTC. This encodes CASSLAAVAGGFQETQYF. V is TRBV5-1 and J is TRBJ2-5; maybe TRBD1 (7 bases). V was pared by 0 bases and J by 1 base, with 19 bases between. Germline V gene lookup returns CDR1 SGHRS and CDR2 YFSETQ. The CDR3 sequence is 18 residues long.

This clonotype has a handful of counts. The chain joins TRBV5-1 to TRBJ2-7; D remains unclear. Trimming pared 0 bases from V and 0 bases from J, leaving 10 bases between. CDR3 length: 15 amino acids. Germline CDR1 and CDR2: SGHRS and YFSETQ. This CDR3 reads CASSLDPASSYEQYF. The DNA of the CDR3 is TGCGCCAGCAGCTTGGATCCCGCGAGCTCCTACGAGCAGTACTTC.

The V and J genes are TRBV20-1 and TRBJ2-7, with D maybe TRBD1 (5 bases). The V and J ends lost 0 bases and 2 bases respectively, with 11 bases between them. CDR3 length equals 14 residues. CDR1 and CDR2 from the germline V gene are DFQATT and SNEGSKA (reference sequence). This CDR3 reads CSARDDRQPYEQYV. The CDR3 coding sequence is TGCAGTGCTAGAGACGACAGACAACCCTACGAGCAGTACGTC.

This clonotype has ten or more counts. The CDR3 DNA reads as TGCGCCAGCAGCGGGACGGGCGGAACTAACTATGGCTACACCTTC. Translated: CASSGTGGTNYGYTF. The chain is built from TRBV5-1 and TRBJ1-2; a possible D gene is TRBD1 (5 bases). Per the germline V gene, CDR1 is SGHRS and CDR2 is YFSETQ. The CDR3 runs to 15 residues. With 4 bases removed from V and 0 bases from J, the gap between germline ends came to 13 bases.

The rearrangement joins TRBV7-9 to TRBJ2-5; the D call may be TRBD1 or TRBD2 (6 bases each). CDR3 length: 16 residues. Germline V lookup: CDR1 SEHNR, CDR2 FQNEAQ (reference sequence). Trimming took off 1 base at V and 1 base at J, with 13 bases between the two ends. This chain's CDR3 is CASSLGAGQIQETQYF. The CDR3, as DNA: TGTGCCAGCAGCTTAGGGGCGGGACAAATCCAAGAGACCCAGTACTTC.

V is TRBV18 and J is TRBJ2-7; D is ambiguous. Between the trimmed V and J ends, which lost 6 bases and 3 bases, there was a span of 12 bases. This CDR3 comprises 13 residues. Germline V CDR1 and CDR2: KGHSH, LQKENI. CDR3 sequence: CASSPAKDYEQYF. CDR3 nucleotide sequence: TGTGCCAGCTCCCCAGCGAAGGACTACGAGCAGTACTTC.

Ten or more counts support this clonotype. V usage is TRBV5-1 and J usage is TRBJ2-3; D remains unclear. This CDR3 is built from 13 residues. Trimming stripped 3 bases from V and 5 bases from J, with 10 bases between. The germline V gene has CDR1 SGHRS and CDR2 YFSETQ. The CDR3 nucleotides read TGCGCCAGCAGCTATACCCTCGGAGATACGCAGTATTTT. It specifies CASSYTLGDTQYF.

This clonotype has ten or more counts. The rearrangement uses TRBV5-1 and TRBJ2-7; 9 bases align to TRBD1. This CDR3 is built from 15 residues. After removal of 3 bases from V and 5 bases from J, the junction contained 9 bases not matched to a gene. CDR1 and CDR2 from the germline V gene are SGHRS and YFSETQ. The CDR3 coding sequence is TGCGCCAGCAGCTCCGGACAGGGGTTAATGGACGAGCAGTACTTC. Protein product: CASSSGQGLMDEQYF.

This clonotype was counted once. The J gene is TRBJ2-7, the V gene TRBV2, with D possibly TRBD2 on 5 matching bases. CDR3 size: 14 residues. Germline V CDR1 and CDR2: SNHLY, FYNNEI. V lost 4 bases and J lost 4, with 14 bases in between. CDR3 region: CASSGEGDRYEQYF. In DNA, the CDR3 is TGTGCCAGCAGTGGTGAGGGTGATCGGTACGAGCAGTACTTC.

The V and J genes are TRBV5-6 and TRBJ1-3, with TRBD1 as a possible D gene (5 bases). The CDR3 runs 17 residues. Trimming cost V 4 bases and J 0 bases, with 17 bases left between them. Per germline, CDR1 SGHDT and CDR2 YYEEEE. CDR3 sequence reads: CASSGLTGDRSGNTIYF. CDR3 in DNA: TGTGCCAGCAGCGGACTAACAGGCGACCGCTCTGGAAACACCATATATTTT.

Remarks on this clonotype: A single base separates this from a much larger clone, so it may be a read error. The CDR3 DNA sequence: TGTACCAGCAGTTTACACAGGGTAGGTCAGCCCCAGCATTTT. It specifies CTSSLHRVGQPQHF. The chain joins TRBV27 to TRBJ1-5; D might be TRBD1 (6 bases). This CDR3 spans 14 amino acids. Looked up from germline, CDR1 is MNHEY and CDR2 is SMNVEV (reference sequence).

This clonotype came up many times. This chain connects TRBV5-1 to TRBJ2-7; D gene ambiguous. CDR3 length: 12 residues. Per germline, CDR1 SGHRS and CDR2 YFSETQ. V lost 4 bases, J lost 3 bases, and 8 bases lay in between. This CDR3 reads CASSRESYEQYF. CDR3 nucleotides: TGCGCCAGCAGCAGGGAAAGCTACGAGCAGTACTTC.